This paragraph reports one TCR beta chain. Its antigen is as yet unknown. Researchers made TCR beta libraries by using iRepertoire HTBI primers and running Arm-PCR on CDR3 regions. Authors' analysis steps: Throughout the samples, researchers identified some 57 TRBV and about 15 TRBJ segments. TCRdb re-called the multiplex PCR reads through MiXCR, storing one row per CDR3 protein. TCRdb's processing, not the study's, gives the V and J calls here. Here the sample spans a few hundred thousand distinct CDR3 sequences, roughly a quarter being singletons. These data are taken from a study of regulatory T cells in long-lasting Graves disease. Study results and limitations: The study found lower TCR diversity in persistent Graves' patients than in newly diagnosed ones.

With V trimmed by 7 bases and J by 5 bases, 10 bases remained unmatched. Germline CDR1 is SGHRS and CDR2 is YFSETQ. The CDR3 loop spans 15 amino acids. Regarding time point: persistent/refractory GD, antithyroid drugs over 5 years with positive TRAb. The TCR library was made from RNA that had been extracted from PBMCs in TRIzol. This receptor was identified in a female donor with Graves disease. The material was peripheral blood mononuclear cells (PBMCs), obtained when the disease was refractory, from a patient treated with antithyroid drugs. V is TRBV5-1 and J is TRBJ2-5; TRBD2 matches at 11 bases. CDR3 DNA sequence: TGCGCCAGCGGGACTAGCGGACAGAGGGGGGAGACCCAGTACTTC. Translation: CASGTSGQRGETQYF.